This T cell receptor beta chain was found in a study of identical twins. Findings and caveats of the study: Twins shared out-of-frame alpha sequences with excess low generation probability. Conclusions leaned on cross-sectional statistical analysis and did not track the same donors over time.

TCRdb independently ran MiXCR on the 5' RACE reads; one entry per CDR3 protein. The sample holds roughly 280,000 distinct CDR3 sequences, roughly 8.6% seen once. Looked up from germline, CDR1 is KGHSY and CDR2 is FQNENV. Trimming stripped 1 base from V and 5 bases from J, with 5 bases between. CDR3 size: 12 residues. Of note for this clonotype: As yet, its antigen is unknown.

The same sample was also used in a study of yellow fever vaccine responses in identical twins. That investigation notes: Twins' vaccine T cell response reportedly gave the appearance of partial convergence and partial personalization.

The receptor was derived from a woman aged 18-29 years in good health. This chain connects TRBV16 to TRBJ2-5, with D unresolved. Sequencing was performed on CD8+ T cells sorted from blood. DNA of the CDR3: TGTGCCAGCAGCCAATTCCTGGAGACCCAGTACTTC. Residues: CASSQFLETQYF.